Below are 25 T cell receptor beta chains sequenced from a single sample in a study of cytomegalovirus exposure and HLA in healthy donors. Produced via immunoSEQ multiplex PCR; TCRdb's table is partial and in-frame only. The table has about 56,000 clones, about 88% seen once; the top ten hold about 16%. Sequencing input: PBMCs. The receptors here all came from a woman aged 18-29 years in good health and CMV-seronegative.

The rearrangement links TRBV7-2 to TRBJ2-3; TRBD1 is a possible D gene (6 bases). CDR1 SGHTA and CDR2 FQGNSA come from the germline V gene. The V and J ends lost 1 base and 2 bases respectively, with 10 bases between them. The CDR3 has 15 amino acids. Written as DNA, the CDR3 is TGTGCCAGCAGCTTAGATTCAGGGGCCACAGATACGCAGTATTTT. The encoded protein is CASSLDSGATDTQYF.

This clone appeared once. The rearrangement uses TRBV6-1 and TRBJ2-5, with 11 bases aligning to TRBD1. Germline loops: CDR1 MNHNS, CDR2 SASEGT. The CDR3 runs 14 residues. Trimming cost V 5 bases and J 5 bases; bases outside gene matches: 4. Here the CDR3 reads CASSLRTGGETQYF. As DNA, the CDR3 is TGTGCCAGCAGTCTTAGGACAGGGGGCGAGACCCAGTACTTC.

V is TRBV9 and J is TRBJ1-2; 12 bases align to TRBD1. The V gene's germline CDR1 is SGDLS and CDR2 YYNGEE. This CDR3 contains 15 residues. Trimming at V came to 0 bases and at J to 6 bases, leaving 3 bases not matched to a gene. The CDR3 DNA reads TGTGCCAGCAGCGTAGGCGGGACAGGGGGCAATGGCTACACCTTC. It encodes CASSVGGTGGNGYTF. Full variable domain (missing parts from reference TRBV9 and TRBJ1-2): DSGVTQTPKHLITATGQRVTLRCSPRSGDLSVYWYQQSLDQGLQFLIQYYNGEERAKGNILERFSAQQFPDLHSELNLSSLELGDSALYFCASSVGGTGGNGYTFGSGTRLTVV.

The chain combines TRBV7-3 with TRBJ2-2; 9 bases agree with TRBD1. This CDR3 is 15 amino acids long. Germline V lookup: CDR1 SGHTA, CDR2 FQGTGA. The V gene end was trimmed by 3 bases and the J gene end by 5 bases; junction bases not matched to a gene: 4. The CDR3 coding sequence is TGTGCCAGCAGCTTTACAGGGGGCGCAACCGGGGAGCTGTTTTTT. Its translation is CASSFTGGATGELFF.

The chain carries TRBV28 and TRBJ1-1, with 10 bases lining up with TRBD1. V lost 7 bases and J lost 11; bases outside the gene matches: 13. This CDR3 spans 14 amino acids. Per germline, CDR1 MDHEN and CDR2 SYDVKM. The CDR3 sequence: CASTDAGQGGYAFF. The CDR3 DNA follows: TGTGCCAGCACCGACGCCGGACAGGGGGGGTACGCTTTCTTT.

This rearrangement joins TRBV11-2 to TRBJ2-2, with TRBD1 matching 11 bases. After removal of 5 bases from V and 3 bases from J, the junction contained 2 bases not matched to a gene. The CDR3 covers 15 residues. From germline, CDR1 is SGHAT and CDR2 FQNNGV. Here the CDR3 DNA reads TGTGCCAGCAGCCGGACAGGGGGCGACACCGGGGAGCTGTTTTTT. Translating it yields CASSRTGGDTGELFF.

The rearrangement uses TRBV18 and TRBJ2-5, with 14 bases aligning to TRBD2. V gave up 4 bases and J gave up 5 bases; unmatched junction bases: 3. CDR3 size: 15 residues. The germline V gene has CDR1 KGHSH and CDR2 LQKENI. CDR3 sequence: CASSRTSGRQETQYF. The CDR3 nucleotides read TGTGCCAGCTCACGGACTAGCGGGAGGCAGGAGACCCAGTACTTC.

V and J are TRBV28 and TRBJ1-2; 7 bases are a match to TRBD1. The trim removed 6 bases at V and 1 base at J, leaving 11 bases unmatched. Germline assignment: CDR1 MDHEN and CDR2 SYDVKM. The CDR3 contains 16 residues. The CDR3 loop is CASSPTIQGGNYGYTF. CDR3 sequence (DNA): TGTGCCAGCAGCCCAACAATCCAGGGGGGTAACTATGGCTACACCTTC.

Here the CDR3 reads CASRMRTGVEAFF. The CDR3 nucleotides read TGTGCCAGCAGGATGAGAACAGGGGTTGAAGCTTTCTTT. The chain links TRBV6-1 to TRBJ1-1; 7 bases agree with TRBD1. Germline CDR1 MNHNS, CDR2 SASEGT. The CDR3 has 13 amino acids. V lost 6 bases and J lost 7; bases outside the gene matches: 8.

This clone was picked up a small number of times. The CDR3 sequence is CASSSPTAYGYTF. As DNA, the CDR3 is TGCGCCAGCAGCTCCCCGACAGCCTATGGCTACACCTTC. This sequence joins TRBV5-1 and TRBJ1-2; a possible D gene is TRBD1 (5 bases). CDR1 is SGHRS, CDR2 YFSETQ, per germline. The CDR3 extends over 13 amino acids. Trimming took off 3 bases at V and 4 bases at J, with 10 bases between the two ends.

The chain links TRBV5-1 to TRBJ2-2; the match to TRBD1 covers 11 bases. CDR3 size: 17 residues. The V segment lost 2 bases and the J segment 3 bases; nucleotides outside the gene matches: 6. Germline values: CDR1 SGHRS, CDR2 YFSETQ. CDR3 protein: CASSFKPGQGDTGELFF. Here the CDR3 DNA reads TGCGCCAGCAGCTTCAAACCGGGACAGGGGGACACCGGGGAGCTGTTTTTT.

The chain links TRBV5-4 to TRBJ2-1; 7 bases are shared with TRBD1. CDR3 length: 16 residues. Germline V gene data show CDR1 as SGHNT and CDR2 as YYREEE (reference sequence). The V and J ends lost 0 bases and 4 bases, in that order; junction bases with no gene match: 7. The CDR3 nucleotides read TGTGCCAGCAGCTTGGGGAACAGGGGTTCGTACAATGAGCAGTTCTTC. It translates to CASSLGNRGSYNEQFF. Variable domain in full (rest from reference TRBV5-4 and TRBJ2-1): ETGVTQSPTHLIKTRGQQVTLRCSSQSGHNTVSWYQQALGQGPQFIFQYYREEENGRGNFPPRFSGLQFPNYSSELNVNALELDDSALYLCASSLGNRGSYNEQFFGPGTRLTVL.

V is TRBV28 and J is TRBJ2-1; D remains unclear. The CDR3 spans 14 residues. Trimming left V 3 bases short and J 1 base short, with 7 bases between. CDR1 is MDHEN and CDR2 is SYDVKM in the germline V gene. The CDR3 coding sequence is TGTGCCAGCAGTTTCGCGAGATCCTACAATGAGCAGTTCTTC. Amino acids: CASSFARSYNEQFF.

V gene TRBV7-3 combines with J gene TRBJ2-3, with TRBD2 identical over 7 bases. The CDR3 loop spans 15 amino acids. Looked up from germline, CDR1 is SGHTA and CDR2 is FQGTGA. Losses at the gene ends were 5 bases for V and 0 bases for J; bases not matched to a gene: 5. The DNA of the CDR3 is TGTGCCAGCAGCCCGGGAGGACTCAGCACAGATACGCAGTATTTT. Translation gives CASSPGGLSTDTQYF.

V is TRBV7-9 and J is TRBJ2-7, with no clear D. Germline CDR1 reads SEHNR; CDR2 reads FQNEAQ (reference sequence). The V and J ends lost 5 bases and 0 bases respectively, with 2 bases between them. The CDR3 length is 11 residues. CDR3 DNA sequence: TGTGCCAGCAGCCACTCCTACGAGCAGTACTTC. Translation: CASSHSYEQYF.

The chain carries TRBV6-1 and TRBJ2-7, with TRBD2 identical over 10 bases. This CDR3 has 16 residues. V lost 2 bases and J lost 3; bases outside the gene matches: 7. Germline CDR1 MNHNS, CDR2 SASEGT. The CDR3 sequence: CASSEYKREGRYEQYF. For the CDR3, the DNA is TGTGCCAGCAGTGAATATAAGCGGGAGGGCCGCTACGAGCAGTACTTC.

This clone is a singleton in its sample. The CDR3 DNA sequence: TGTGCCAGCGGACTCTTTGGCGCTCAGCCCCAGCATTTT. Encoded protein: CASGLFGAQPQHF. This chain links TRBV13 with TRBJ1-5; D gene unclear. V gave up 8 bases and J gave up 6 bases, with 14 bases separating them. CDR1 is PRHDT, CDR2 FYEKMQ, per germline (reference sequence). This CDR3 is built from 13 residues.

The chain is built from TRBV5-1 and TRBJ2-1; 15 bases are shared with TRBD2. Unmatched junction bases numbered 5, after V lost 0 bases and J lost 7 bases. The V gene's germline CDR1 is SGHRS and CDR2 YFSETQ. The CDR3 consists of 17 residues. Written as DNA, the CDR3 is TGCGCCAGCAGCTTGGCCAGGACTAGCGGGAGGGCTAATGAGCAGTTCTTC. Residues: CASSLARTSGRANEQFF.

This clone was counted a single time. Here the CDR3 reads CASSLVSMNTEAFF. The CDR3 DNA follows: TGTGCCAGCAGCTTGGTTTCCATGAACACTGAAGCTTTCTTT. The chain combines TRBV5-4 with TRBJ1-1; D remains ambiguous. Germline CDR1 is SGHNT and CDR2 is YYREEE (reference sequence). With 0 bases removed from V and 0 bases from J, the gap between germline ends came to 6 bases. This CDR3 contains 14 residues.

The V gene is TRBV9, the J gene TRBJ2-1; 11 bases align to TRBD2. Germline CDR1 and CDR2: SGDLS and YYNGEE. This CDR3 region has 18 residues. V lost 4 bases and J lost 0; bases outside the gene matches: 9. The CDR3 DNA sequence: TGTGCCAGCAGCCCGAGACTAGCGGGGATTAACTCCTACAATGAGCAGTTCTTC. This encodes CASSPRLAGINSYNEQFF.

V is TRBV6-1 and J is TRBJ2-5, with 9 bases matching TRBD1. The CDR3 runs to 14 residues. The V segment lost 1 base and the J segment 5 bases; nucleotides outside the gene matches: 2. The V gene's germline CDR1 is MNHNS and CDR2 SASEGT. The CDR3 region is CASSEDRGRETQYF. In DNA form, the CDR3 reads TGTGCCAGCAGTGAAGACAGGGGGCGGGAGACCCAGTACTTC.

There are a few counts of this clone. This chain joins TRBV20-1 and TRBJ1-2, with D perhaps TRBD1 (5 bases). CDR3 length equals 11 residues. Germline V gives CDR1 DFQATT, CDR2 SNEGSKA (reference sequence). The germline V and J ends were trimmed by 6 bases and 4 bases, with 9 bases remaining between them. CDR3 residues: CSAGGRYGYTF. CDR3 nucleotide sequence: TGCAGTGCCGGGGGTCGCTATGGCTACACCTTC.

The CDR3 here is CASSSQGLRDTQYF. The CDR3 DNA is TGTGCCAGCAGCTCACAGGGGTTGAGAGATACGCAGTATTTT. The rearrangement links TRBV7-6 to TRBJ2-3, with 7 bases that match TRBD1. From germline, CDR1 is SGHVS and CDR2 FNYEAQ. Trimming took 4 bases from V and 5 from J; bases not matched to a gene: 6. The CDR3 runs to 14 residues.

The chain recombines TRBV5-1 with TRBJ2-3; 9 bases match TRBD2. Germline CDR1 reads SGHRS; CDR2 reads YFSETQ. This CDR3 has 13 amino acids. V was clipped by 4 bases and J by 6 bases; unmatched bases: 3. The CDR3 bases are TGCGCCAGCAGCGTAGCGGGAGACGATACGCAGTATTTT. Translated, it gives CASSVAGDDTQYF.

This clone occurred once. The chain combines TRBV4-2 with TRBJ2-6; TRBD1 is a possible D gene (7 bases). The ends were cut back, 4 bases at V and 3 bases at J, with 25 bases in the middle. The CDR3 spans 20 residues. Germline CDR1 reads LGHNA; CDR2 reads YNFKEQ. CDR3 residues: CASSRRTGWEDFGGANVLTF. CDR3 in DNA: TGTGCCAGCAGCCGTCGGACAGGATGGGAGGATTTCGGTGGGGCCAACGTCCTGACTTTC.